These 7 T cell receptor beta chains were all obtained from the same sample, sequenced in a study of blood T cells in healthy people across ages (dated by TCRdb to 2014 to 2015). The protocol used for the library was 5' RACE. TCRdb shows the sequencer as Illumina HiSeq 2500. A second roughly 6 to 12 cycle PCR used a sample-barcoded 5' primer and a J-beta primer mix. TCRdb reprocessing: public reads trimmed at Q25 with fastp, clones called with MiXCR, in-frame beta chains kept. Rows with one shared CDR3 protein collapse into an entry with the most common genes and DNA. The sample table lists fewer than 700,000 distinct CDR3 sequences, around two fifths of them with a count of one. About 30% of the sample is held by the ten biggest clonotypes. Sequencing input: blood. Receptor source: an older man in good health.

This clonotype showed up many times. The rearrangement uses TRBV20-1 and TRBJ2-4; D could derive from TRBD1 or TRBD2 (5 bases each). The CDR3 runs to 12 residues. Germline loops: CDR1 DFQATT, CDR2 SNEGSKA (reference sequence). Trimming stripped 6 bases from V and 7 bases from J, with 13 bases between. This CDR3 reads CSARDLGNIQYF. CDR3 nucleotide sequence: TGCAGTGCCAGGGACCTAGGGAACATTCAGTACTTC.

This clonotype has only a few counts. This chain connects TRBV15 to TRBJ1-5; TRBD1 might be the D (5 bases). The length of the CDR3 is 16 residues. V lost 10 bases, J lost 2 bases, and 21 bases lay in between. The germline gives CDR1 LNHNV, CDR2 YYDKDF (reference sequence). The CDR3, as DNA: TGTGCCATCAAACCGGGTGGGGGAACTGGCAATCAGCCCCAGCATTTT. Translating it yields CAIKPGGGTGNQPQHF.

CDR3 loop: CASTRGGNGDEQYF. CDR3 nucleotide sequence: TGTGCCAGCACCCGTGGGGGGAATGGGGACGAGCAGTACTTC. J is TRBJ2-7 and V is TRBV21-1; the table gives TRBD1 as D, unverified against the DNA. TRBV21-1 is tagged as a pseudogene. The CDR3 is 14 residues long.

The J gene is TRBJ2-7, the V gene TRBV9, with a possible D match to TRBD1 (6 bases). There are 15 residues in the CDR3. Germline V CDR1 and CDR2: SGDLS, YYNGEE. The V end was cut by 0 bases, the J end by 2 bases, with 12 bases between. The CDR3 DNA reads TGTGCCAGCAGCGTAGGTTACAGGGCCACCTACGAGCAGTACTTC. Its translation: CASSVGYRATYEQYF.

This clonotype was counted between two and nine times. The V and J genes are TRBV29-1 and TRBJ1-4; D ambiguous. V dropped 7 bases and J dropped 7 bases, with 13 bases sitting between them. Germline V gene sequence: CDR1 SQVTM, CDR2 ANQGSEA. This CDR3 contains 12 residues. The CDR3 protein is CSALGMGEKLFF. CDR3 sequence (DNA): TGCAGCGCTCTAGGGATGGGTGAAAAACTGTTTTTT.

This clonotype was counted only a few times. This chain links TRBV11-3 with TRBJ2-1; 9 positions agree with TRBD2. The V and J ends lost 4 bases and 3 bases, in that order; junction bases with no gene match: 4. CDR1 SGHNT and CDR2 YENEEA come from the germline V gene. CDR3 length equals 15 residues. The CDR3 DNA follows: TGTGCCAGCAGCTCGTCTAGCGGGAACTACAATGAGCAGTTCTTC. It specifies CASSSSSGNYNEQFF.

This clonotype was counted once. V usage is TRBV20-1 and J usage is TRBJ2-1, with TRBD2 identical over 7 bases. The V gene's germline CDR1 is DFQATT and CDR2 SNEGSKA (reference sequence). This CDR3 has 15 residues. Trimming at V came to 1 base and at J to 4 bases, leaving 7 bases not matched to a gene. DNA of the CDR3: TGCAGTGCTAGAGTTGGGGGAGGGAGGTACAATGAGCAGTTCTTC. Its translation: CSARVGGGRYNEQFF.